This T cell receptor (beta chain) was sequenced during a study of blood T cell repertoires in COVID-19. Produced via immunoSEQ multiplex PCR; TCRdb's table is partial and in-frame only. The table lists 250,000 to 300,000 clones, more than 75% of them singletons. This clonotype was obtained from a young man who had recovered from COVID-19. Sequenced: PBMCs or T cells enriched from blood (not recorded which).

The CDR3 sequence: CASSLIAGGNTGELFF. The CDR3 bases are TGTGCCAGCAGTTTAATAGCGGGAGGGAACACCGGGGAGCTGTTTTTT. V gene TRBV6-5 combines with J gene TRBJ2-2, with TRBD2 matching 10 bases. V lost 4 bases to trimming and J lost 1 base; unmatched junction nucleotides: 3. Looked up from germline, CDR1 is MNHEY and CDR2 is SVGAGI. The CDR3 contains 16 residues.